This T cell receptor beta chain derives from a study of shared clonotypes between healthy human individuals. As to this clone: As yet, its antigen is unknown.

Every subset's genomic DNA went evenly onto several immunoSEQ plates. Here immunoSEQ multiplex PCR was the method, and the copy in TCRdb shows in-frame clones only, minus some. The sample has around 1 million clones; approximately 76% are singletons. Donors, without exception, were Caucasian adults residing in Nashville, Tennessee. Splitting the CD4+ cells yielded a CD45RA+ naive subset and a CD45RA-negative memory subset. The CDR3 is made up of 14 amino acids. With 0 bases removed from V and 4 bases from J, the gap between germline ends came to 10 bases. Germline lookup yields CDR1 SGHRS and CDR2 YFSETQ. Study results and caveats: Naive subsets typically showed greater estimated richness than memory subsets.

Material: memory CD4+ T cells sorted from blood. Sample subset: CD45RA-negative fraction. The TCR sequence derives from a young man in good health. The V call is TRBV5-1, the J call TRBJ1-2; D ambiguous. For the CDR3, the DNA is TGCGCCAGCAGCTTGGACCCGGGTAGCTATGGCTACACCTTC. It specifies CASSLDPGSYGYTF.